This TCR beta chain comes out of a study of blood T cells in healthy people across ages. Primed by a sample-barcoded 5' primer and a J-beta primer mix, a second PCR proceeded for 7 to 11 cycles. Carrying 12 random nucleotides, a template-switch adaptor labeled each individual cDNA molecule. Each sample yielded at least 3 million CDR3-containing paired-end reads. TCRdb recomputed calls from the 5' RACE reads with MiXCR, one row per CDR3 protein. The sample comprises roughly 1.5 million distinct CDR3 sequences, 42% of which are singletons, and about 4% rests with the top ten. This clonotype was counted many times. One end of the junction does not line up with germline, which may come from a read error. The CDR3 has 11 amino acids. In germline, CDR1 is SGHRS, CDR2 YFSETQ.

The sequencing sample was made of blood. The receptor was derived from a woman between 18 and 29 years old in good health. The V call is TRBV5-1, the J call TRBJ2-3, with D unclear. The CDR3, as DNA: TGTGCCAGCAGTTCCGGCGATACGCAGTATTTT. Protein product: CASSSGDTQYF.